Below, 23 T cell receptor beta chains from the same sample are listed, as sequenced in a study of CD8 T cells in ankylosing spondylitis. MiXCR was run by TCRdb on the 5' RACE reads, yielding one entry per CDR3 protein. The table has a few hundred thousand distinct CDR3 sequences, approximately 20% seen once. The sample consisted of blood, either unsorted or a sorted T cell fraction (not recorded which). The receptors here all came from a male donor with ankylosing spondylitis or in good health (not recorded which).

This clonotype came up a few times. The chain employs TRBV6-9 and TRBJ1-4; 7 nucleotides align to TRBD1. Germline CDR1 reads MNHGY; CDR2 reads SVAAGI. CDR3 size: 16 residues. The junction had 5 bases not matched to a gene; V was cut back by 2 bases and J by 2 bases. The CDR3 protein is CASSYPKQGTNEKLFF. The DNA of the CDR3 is TGTGCCAGCAGTTATCCGAAACAGGGGACTAATGAAAAACTGTTTTTT.

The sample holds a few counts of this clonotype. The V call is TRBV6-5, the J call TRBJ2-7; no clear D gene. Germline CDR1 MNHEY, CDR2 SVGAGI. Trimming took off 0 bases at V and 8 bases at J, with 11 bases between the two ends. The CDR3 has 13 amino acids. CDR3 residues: CASSYSRKLQQYF. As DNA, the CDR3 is TGTGCCAGCAGTTACTCGAGAAAGCTCCAGCAGTACTTC.

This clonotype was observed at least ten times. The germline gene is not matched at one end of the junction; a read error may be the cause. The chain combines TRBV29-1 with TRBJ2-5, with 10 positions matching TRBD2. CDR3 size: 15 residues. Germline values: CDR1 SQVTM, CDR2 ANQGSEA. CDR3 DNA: TGCAGTGTTGCCTCTAGCGGGAGTTTCTTCGAGACCCAGTACTTC. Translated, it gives CSVASSGSFFETQYF. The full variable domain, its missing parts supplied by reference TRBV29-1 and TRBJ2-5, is SAVISQKPSRDICQRGTSLTIQCQVDSQVTMMFWYRQQPGQSLTLIATANQGSEATYESGFVIDKFPISRPNLTFSTLTVSNMSPEDSSIYLCSVASSGSFFETQYFGPGTRLLVL.

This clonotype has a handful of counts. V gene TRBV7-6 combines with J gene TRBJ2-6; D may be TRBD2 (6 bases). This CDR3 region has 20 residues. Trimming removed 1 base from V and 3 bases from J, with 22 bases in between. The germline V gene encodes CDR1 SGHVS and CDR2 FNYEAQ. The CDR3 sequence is CASSLGPDLLNSGGANVLTF. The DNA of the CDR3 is TGTGCCAGCAGCTTAGGTCCGGACCTTCTTAATAGCGGTGGGGCCAACGTCCTGACTTTC.

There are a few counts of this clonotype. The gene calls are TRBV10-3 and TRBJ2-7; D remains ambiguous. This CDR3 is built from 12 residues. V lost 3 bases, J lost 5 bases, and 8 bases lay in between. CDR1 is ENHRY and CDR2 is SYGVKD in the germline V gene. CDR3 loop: CAISDHWDEQYF. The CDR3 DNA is TGTGCCATCAGTGATCACTGGGACGAGCAGTACTTC.

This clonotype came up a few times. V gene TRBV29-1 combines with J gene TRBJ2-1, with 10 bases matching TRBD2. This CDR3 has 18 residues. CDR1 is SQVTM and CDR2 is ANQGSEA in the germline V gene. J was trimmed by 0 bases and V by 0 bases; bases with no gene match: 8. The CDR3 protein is CSVEDGLAGEGSYNEQFF. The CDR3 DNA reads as TGCAGCGTTGAAGATGGGCTAGCGGGAGAAGGCTCCTACAATGAGCAGTTCTTC.

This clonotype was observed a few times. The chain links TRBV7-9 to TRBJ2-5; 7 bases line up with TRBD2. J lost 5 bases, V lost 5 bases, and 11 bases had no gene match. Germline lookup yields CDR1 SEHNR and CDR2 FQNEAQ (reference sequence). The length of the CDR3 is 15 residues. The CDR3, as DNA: TGTGCCAGCAGCCCAGGAGGCGGGAGTCAGGAGACCCAGTACTTC. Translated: CASSPGGGSQETQYF.

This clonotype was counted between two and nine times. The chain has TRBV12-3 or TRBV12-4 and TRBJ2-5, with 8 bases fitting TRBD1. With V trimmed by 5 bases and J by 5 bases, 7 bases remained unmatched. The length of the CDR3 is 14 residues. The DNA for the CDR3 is TGTGCCAGCAGTCCCCAGGGGGCCAGGGAGACCCAGTACTTC. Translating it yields CASSPQGARETQYF.

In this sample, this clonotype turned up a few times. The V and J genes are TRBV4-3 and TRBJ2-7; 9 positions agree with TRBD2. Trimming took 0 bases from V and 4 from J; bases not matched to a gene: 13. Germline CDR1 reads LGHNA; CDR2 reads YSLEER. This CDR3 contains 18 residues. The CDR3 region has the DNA TGCGCCAGCAGCCAAGATCTGGCTGCGGGAGGGAGGGTTTACGAGCAGTACTTC. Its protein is CASSQDLAAGGRVYEQYF.

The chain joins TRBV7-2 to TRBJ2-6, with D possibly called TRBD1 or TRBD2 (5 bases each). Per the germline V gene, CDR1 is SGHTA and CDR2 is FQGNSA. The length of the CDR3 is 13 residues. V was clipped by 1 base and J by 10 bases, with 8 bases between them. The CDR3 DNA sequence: TGTGCCAGCAGCTTAGGGGACCGTAACGTCCTGACTTTC. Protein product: CASSLGDRNVLTF.

The CDR3 loop reads CASSIVWDPDTQYF. CDR3 coding DNA: TGTGCCAGCAGTATAGTCTGGGACCCAGATACGCAGTATTTT. V usage is TRBV27 and J usage is TRBJ2-3; D possibly matches TRBD1 or TRBD2 (5 bases each). The ends were cut back, 5 bases at V and 4 bases at J, with 13 bases in the middle. The CDR3 totals 14 residues. From germline, CDR1 is MNHEY and CDR2 SMNVEV (reference sequence).

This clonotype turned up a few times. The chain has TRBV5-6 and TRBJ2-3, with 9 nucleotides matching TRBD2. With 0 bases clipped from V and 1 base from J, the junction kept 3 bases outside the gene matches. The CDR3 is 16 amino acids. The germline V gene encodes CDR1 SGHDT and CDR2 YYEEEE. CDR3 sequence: CASSLELAGGTDTQYF. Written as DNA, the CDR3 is TGTGCCAGCAGCTTGGAACTAGCGGGCGGCACAGATACGCAGTATTTT.

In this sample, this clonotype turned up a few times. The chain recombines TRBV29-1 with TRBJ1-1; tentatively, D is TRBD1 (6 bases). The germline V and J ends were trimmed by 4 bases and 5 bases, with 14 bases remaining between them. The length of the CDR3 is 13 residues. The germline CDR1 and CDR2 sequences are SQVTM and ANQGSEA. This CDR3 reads CSVGGRGGTEAFF. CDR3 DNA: TGCAGCGTTGGAGGCAGGGGTGGGACTGAAGCTTTCTTT.

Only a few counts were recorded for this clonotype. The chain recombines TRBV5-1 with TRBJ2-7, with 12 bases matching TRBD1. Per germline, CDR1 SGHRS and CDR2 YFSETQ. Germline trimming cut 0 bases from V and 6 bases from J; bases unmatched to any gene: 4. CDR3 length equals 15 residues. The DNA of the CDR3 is TGCGCCAGCAGCTTGGCGGGACAGGGGGCGTCCGAGCAGTACTTC. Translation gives CASSLAGQGASEQYF.

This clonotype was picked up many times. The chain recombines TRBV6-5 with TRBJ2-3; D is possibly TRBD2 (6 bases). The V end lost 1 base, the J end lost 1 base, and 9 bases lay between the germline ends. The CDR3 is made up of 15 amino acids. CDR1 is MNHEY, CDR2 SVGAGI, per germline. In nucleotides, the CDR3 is TGTGCCAGCAGTTACTTGGTAGCGGGCACAGATACGCAGTATTTT. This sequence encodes CASSYLVAGTDTQYF.

CDR3 nucleotide sequence: TGTGCCAGCAGTTTATCGCATTCTGGGGCGCATGGTGGCTACACCTTC. It specifies CASSLSHSGAHGGYTF. The chain recombines TRBV27 with TRBJ1-2, with D possibly being TRBD1 (5 bases). This CDR3 has 16 amino acids. CDR1 is MNHEY and CDR2 is SMNVEV in the germline V gene (reference sequence). V was shortened by 0 bases and J by 7 bases, with 18 bases between the two germline ends.

CDR3 sequence (DNA): TGTGCCAGCAGCGCGGGGCCTTCCGATACGCAGTATTTT. Its protein product is CASSAGPSDTQYF. This chain connects TRBV7-9 to TRBJ2-3, with D perhaps matching TRBD2 (6 bases). From germline, CDR1 is SEHNR and CDR2 FQNEAQ (reference sequence). V was pared by 5 bases and J by 6 bases, with 12 bases between. This CDR3 region has 13 residues.

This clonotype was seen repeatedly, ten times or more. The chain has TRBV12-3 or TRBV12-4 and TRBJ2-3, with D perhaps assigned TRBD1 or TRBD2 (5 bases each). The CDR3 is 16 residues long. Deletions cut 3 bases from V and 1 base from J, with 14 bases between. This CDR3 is CASSFIPGLGTDTQYF. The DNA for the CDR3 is TGTGCCAGCAGTTTTATCCCGGGGCTCGGCACAGATACGCAGTATTTT.

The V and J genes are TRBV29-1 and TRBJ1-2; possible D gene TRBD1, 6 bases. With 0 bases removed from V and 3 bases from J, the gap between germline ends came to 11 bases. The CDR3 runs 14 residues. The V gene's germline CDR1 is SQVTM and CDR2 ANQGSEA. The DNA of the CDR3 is TGCAGCGTTGAAGACCAACAGGGAGACTATGGCTACACCTTC. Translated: CSVEDQQGDYGYTF.

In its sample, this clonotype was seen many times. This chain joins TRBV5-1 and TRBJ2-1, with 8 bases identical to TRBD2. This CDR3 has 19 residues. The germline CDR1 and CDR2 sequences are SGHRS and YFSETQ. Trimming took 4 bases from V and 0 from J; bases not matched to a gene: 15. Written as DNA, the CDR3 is TGCGCCAGCAGCCGGATAAGGTGGGCTAGCGGGTACTCCTACAATGAGCAGTTCTTC. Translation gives CASSRIRWASGYSYNEQFF.

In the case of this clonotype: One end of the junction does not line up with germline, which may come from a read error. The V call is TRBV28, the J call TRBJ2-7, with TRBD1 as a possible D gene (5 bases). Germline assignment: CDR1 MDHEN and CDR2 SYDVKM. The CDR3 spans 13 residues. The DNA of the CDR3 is TGTGCCAGCAGTTTCCTCCAGGGATCCGAGCACTACTTC. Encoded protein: CASSFLQGSEHYF.

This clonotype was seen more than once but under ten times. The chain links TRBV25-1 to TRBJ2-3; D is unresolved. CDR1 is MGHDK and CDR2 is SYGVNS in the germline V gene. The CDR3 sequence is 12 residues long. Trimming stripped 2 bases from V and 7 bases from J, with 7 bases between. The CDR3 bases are TGTGCCAGCAGTGAAAGTTGGAATACGCAGTATTTT. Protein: CASSESWNTQYF.

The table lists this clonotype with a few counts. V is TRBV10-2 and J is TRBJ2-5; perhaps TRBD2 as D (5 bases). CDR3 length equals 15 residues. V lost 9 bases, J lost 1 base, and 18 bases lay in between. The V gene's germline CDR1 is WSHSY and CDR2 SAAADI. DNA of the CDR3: TGCGCCAGTAATGAATGGTCAGGACTCCAAGAGACCCAGTACTTC. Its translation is CASNEWSGLQETQYF.